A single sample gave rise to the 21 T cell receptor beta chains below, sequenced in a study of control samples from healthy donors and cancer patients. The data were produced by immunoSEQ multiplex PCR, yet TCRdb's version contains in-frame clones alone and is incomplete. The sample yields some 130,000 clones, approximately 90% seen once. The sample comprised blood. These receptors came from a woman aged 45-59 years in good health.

The CDR3 region has the DNA TGTGCCAGCAACCGTGGGCGAGGTTGGTCTAGGACTGAAGCTTTCTTT. Amino acids: CASNRGRGWSRTEAFF. The chain joins TRBV11-2 to TRBJ1-1, with no clear D. CDR3 length equals 16 residues. Germline assignment: CDR1 SGHAT and CDR2 FQNNGV. V lost 7 bases, J lost 5 bases, and 23 bases lay in between.

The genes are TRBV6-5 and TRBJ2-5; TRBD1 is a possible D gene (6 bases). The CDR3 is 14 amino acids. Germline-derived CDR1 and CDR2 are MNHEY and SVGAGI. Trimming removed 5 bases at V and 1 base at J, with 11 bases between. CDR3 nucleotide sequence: TGTGCCAGCAGTCCCCGGACAGCCCAAGAGACCCAGTACTTC. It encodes CASSPRTAQETQYF.

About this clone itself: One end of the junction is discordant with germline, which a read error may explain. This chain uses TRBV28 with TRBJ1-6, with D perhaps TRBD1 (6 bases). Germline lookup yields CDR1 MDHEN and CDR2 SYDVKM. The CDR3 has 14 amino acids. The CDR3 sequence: CASRLWTANSPLHF. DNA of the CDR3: TGTGCCAGCAGATTATGGACAGCTAATTCACCCCTCCACTTT.

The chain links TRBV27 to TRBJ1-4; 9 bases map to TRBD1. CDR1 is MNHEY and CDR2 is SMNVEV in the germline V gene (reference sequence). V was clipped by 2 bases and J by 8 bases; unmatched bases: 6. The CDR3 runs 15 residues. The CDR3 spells CASSLNRGQGEKLFF. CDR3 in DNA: TGTGCCAGCAGTTTAAACAGGGGGCAGGGCGAAAAACTGTTTTTT.

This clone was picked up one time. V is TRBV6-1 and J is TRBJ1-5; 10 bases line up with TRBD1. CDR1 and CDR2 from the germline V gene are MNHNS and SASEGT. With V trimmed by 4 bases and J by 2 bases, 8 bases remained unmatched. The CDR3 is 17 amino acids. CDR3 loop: CASSAGTGVRGNQPQHF. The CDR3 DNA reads TGTGCCAGCAGTGCGGGGACAGGGGTGAGGGGCAATCAGCCCCAGCATTTT.

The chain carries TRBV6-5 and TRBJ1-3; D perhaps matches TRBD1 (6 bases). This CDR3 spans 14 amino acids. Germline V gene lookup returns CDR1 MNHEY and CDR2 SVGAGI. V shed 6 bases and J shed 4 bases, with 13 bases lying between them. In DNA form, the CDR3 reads TGTGCCAGCAGGGCGACAGGCTCCGGAAACACCATATATTTT. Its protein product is CASRATGSGNTIYF.

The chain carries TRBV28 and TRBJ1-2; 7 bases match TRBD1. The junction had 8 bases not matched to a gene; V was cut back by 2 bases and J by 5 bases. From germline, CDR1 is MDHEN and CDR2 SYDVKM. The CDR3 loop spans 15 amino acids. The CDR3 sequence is CASSLNPTGPYGYTF. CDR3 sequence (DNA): TGTGCCAGCAGTTTAAACCCGACAGGGCCATATGGCTACACCTTC.

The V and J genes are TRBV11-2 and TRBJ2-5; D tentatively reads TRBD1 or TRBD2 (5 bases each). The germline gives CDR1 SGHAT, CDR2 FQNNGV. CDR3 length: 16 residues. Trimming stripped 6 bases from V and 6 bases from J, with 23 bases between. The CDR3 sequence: CASSSRSSRDVQTQYF. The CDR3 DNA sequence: TGTGCCAGCAGTTCCCGCTCGAGCCGGGACGTTCAGACCCAGTACTTC.

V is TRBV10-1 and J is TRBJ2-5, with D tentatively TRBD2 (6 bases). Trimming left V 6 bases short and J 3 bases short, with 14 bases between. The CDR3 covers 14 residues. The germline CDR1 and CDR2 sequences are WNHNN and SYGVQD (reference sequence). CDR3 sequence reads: CASSPAGKKETQYF. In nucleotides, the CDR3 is TGCGCCAGCAGCCCCGCGGGAAAAAAAGAGACCCAGTACTTC.

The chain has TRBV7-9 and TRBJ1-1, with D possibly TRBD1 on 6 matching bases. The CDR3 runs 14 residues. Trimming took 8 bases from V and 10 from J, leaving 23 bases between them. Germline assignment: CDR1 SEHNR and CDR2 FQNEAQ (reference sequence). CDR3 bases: TGTGCCAGCCGATCTGAAACCGGGGGGCGCGGAGCTTTCTTT. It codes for CASRSETGGRGAFF.

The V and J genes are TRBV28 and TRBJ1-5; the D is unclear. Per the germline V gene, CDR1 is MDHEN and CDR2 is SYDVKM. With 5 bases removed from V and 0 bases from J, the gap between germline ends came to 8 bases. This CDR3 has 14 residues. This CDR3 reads CASSLPDSNQPQHF. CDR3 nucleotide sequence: TGTGCCAGCAGTCTCCCCGATAGCAATCAGCCCCAGCATTTT.

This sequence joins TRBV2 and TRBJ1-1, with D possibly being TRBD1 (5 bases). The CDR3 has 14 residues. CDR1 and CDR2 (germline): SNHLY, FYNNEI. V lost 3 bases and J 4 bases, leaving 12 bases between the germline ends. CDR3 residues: CASSDQGGGTEAFF. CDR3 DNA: TGTGCCAGCAGTGACCAGGGAGGAGGCACTGAAGCTTTCTTT. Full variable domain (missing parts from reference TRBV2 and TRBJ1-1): EPEVTQTPSHQVTQMGQEVILRCVPISNHLYFYWYRQILGQKVEFLVSFYNNEISEKSEIFDDQFSVERPDGSNFTLKIRSTKLEDSAMYFCASSDQGGGTEAFFGQGTRLTVV.

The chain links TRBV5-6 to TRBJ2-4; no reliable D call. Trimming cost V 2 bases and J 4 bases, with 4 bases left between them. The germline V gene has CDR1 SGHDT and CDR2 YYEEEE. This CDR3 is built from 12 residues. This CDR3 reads CASSFGKNIQYF. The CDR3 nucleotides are TGTGCCAGCAGCTTTGGGAAAAACATTCAGTACTTC.

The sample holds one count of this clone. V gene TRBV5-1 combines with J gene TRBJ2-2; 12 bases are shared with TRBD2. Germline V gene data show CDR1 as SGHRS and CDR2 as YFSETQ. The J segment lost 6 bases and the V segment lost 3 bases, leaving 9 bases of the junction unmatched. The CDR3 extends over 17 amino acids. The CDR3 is CASSSLTSGRTPGELFF. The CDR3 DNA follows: TGCGCCAGCAGCTCGTTGACTAGCGGGAGAACCCCCGGGGAGCTGTTTTTT.

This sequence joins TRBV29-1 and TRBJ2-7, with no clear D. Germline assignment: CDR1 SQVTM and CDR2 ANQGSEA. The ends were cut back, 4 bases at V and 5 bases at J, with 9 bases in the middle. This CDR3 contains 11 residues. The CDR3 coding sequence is TGCAGCGTTGGAGGACGGCACGAGCAGTACTTC. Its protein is CSVGGRHEQYF.

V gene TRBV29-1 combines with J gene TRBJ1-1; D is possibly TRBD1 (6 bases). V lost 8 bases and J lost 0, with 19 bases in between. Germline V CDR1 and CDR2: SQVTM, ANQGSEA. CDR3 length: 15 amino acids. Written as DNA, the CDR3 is TGCAGCACCCCCCCCCAAGGGGGGGTGAACACTGAAGCTTTCTTT. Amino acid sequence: CSTPPQGGVNTEAFF.

CDR3 in DNA: TGCGCCAGCAGCTTGGTTCCCGGGGAGGCTCAGCCCCAGCATTTT. Its protein is CASSLVPGEAQPQHF. The chain combines TRBV5-1 with TRBJ1-5; D not certain. The germline gives CDR1 SGHRS, CDR2 YFSETQ. With 0 bases removed from V and 6 bases from J, the gap between germline ends came to 13 bases. The CDR3 runs to 15 residues.

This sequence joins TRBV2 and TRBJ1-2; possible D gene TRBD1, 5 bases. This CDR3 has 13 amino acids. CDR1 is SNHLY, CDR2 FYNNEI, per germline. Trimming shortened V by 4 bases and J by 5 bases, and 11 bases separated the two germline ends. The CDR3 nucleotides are TGTGCCAGCAGTGTGCAGGGTGAGTATGGCTACACCTTC. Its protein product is CASSVQGEYGYTF. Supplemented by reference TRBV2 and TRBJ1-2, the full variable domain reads EPEVTQTPSHQVTQMGQEVILRCVPISNHLYFYWYRQILGQKVEFLVSFYNNEISEKSEIFDDQFSVERPDGSNFTLKIRSTKLEDSAMYFCASSVQGEYGYTFGSGTRLTVV.

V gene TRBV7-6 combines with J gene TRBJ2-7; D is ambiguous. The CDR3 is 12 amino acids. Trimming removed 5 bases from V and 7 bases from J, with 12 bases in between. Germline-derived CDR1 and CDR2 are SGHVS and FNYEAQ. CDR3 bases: TGTGCCAGCAGCCCGGACCTGGGGGAGCAGTACTTC. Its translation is CASSPDLGEQYF.

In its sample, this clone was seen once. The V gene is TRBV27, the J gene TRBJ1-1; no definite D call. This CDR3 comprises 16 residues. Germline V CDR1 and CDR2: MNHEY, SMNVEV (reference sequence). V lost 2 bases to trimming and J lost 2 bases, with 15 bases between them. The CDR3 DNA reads TGTGCCAGCAGTTTAACAGCCCGATTCCAAAACACTGAAGCTTTCTTT. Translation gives CASSLTARFQNTEAFF.

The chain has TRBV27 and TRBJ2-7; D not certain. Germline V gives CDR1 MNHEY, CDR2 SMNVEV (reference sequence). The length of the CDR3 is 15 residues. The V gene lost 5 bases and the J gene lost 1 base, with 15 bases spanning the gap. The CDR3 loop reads CASSTRLSPSYEQYF. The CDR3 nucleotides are TGTGCCAGCAGTACTCGCCTGAGCCCATCCTACGAGCAGTACTTC.